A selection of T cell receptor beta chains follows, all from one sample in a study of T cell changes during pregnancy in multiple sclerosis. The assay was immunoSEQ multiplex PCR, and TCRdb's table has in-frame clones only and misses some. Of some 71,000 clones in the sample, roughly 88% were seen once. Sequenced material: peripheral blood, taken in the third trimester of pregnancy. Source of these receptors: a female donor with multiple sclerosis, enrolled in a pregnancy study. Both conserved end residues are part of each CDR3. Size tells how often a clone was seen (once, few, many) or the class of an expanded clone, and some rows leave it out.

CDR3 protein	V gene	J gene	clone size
CASSLDSGVGSPLHF	TRBV7-9	TRBJ1-6	few
CASSKLLGLYGYTF	TRBV21-1	TRBJ1-2	.
CASSFGRHTEAFF	TRBV27	TRBJ1-1	.
CASSLVAEQYF	TRBV7-9	TRBJ2-7	.
CASSLGLASDEQYF	TRBV7-6	TRBJ2-7	.
CASTLGIAGGHTYEQYF	TRBV5-1	TRBJ2-7	.
CASSRDRVSYNEQFF	TRBV5-1	TRBJ2-1	.
CATGRDGAESYGYTF	TRBV28	TRBJ1-2	.
CASSNVQGYGYTF	TRBV19	TRBJ1-2	.
CATSRESRQSGNTIYF	TRBV15	TRBJ1-3	once
CATPGLRGEKLFF	TRBV7-9	TRBJ1-4	.
CASSLRTSGGADEQFF	TRBV4-1	TRBJ2-1	.
CASSQDHRVGEWTYNSPLHF	TRBV4-1	TRBJ1-6	.
CASSMTSGDLSTDTQYF	TRBV19	TRBJ2-3	.
CASSSGTGALSGDGYTF	TRBV7-8	TRBJ1-2	.
CASSAGVAYTEAFF	TRBV6-1	TRBJ1-1	.
CASSLNGPGYTGELFF	TRBV7-8	TRBJ2-2	.
CASSESIGGMNTGELFF	TRBV6-1	TRBJ2-2	.
CASSERGGVYNSPLHF	TRBV6-1	TRBJ1-6	.
CASTSPRRELQETQYF	TRBV7-9	TRBJ2-5	.
CASSYETRGQAFF	TRBV6-6	TRBJ1-1	.
CASSPPIQGSFQETQYF	TRBV18	TRBJ2-5	.
CASSLEYGGPSYEQYF	TRBV5-6	TRBJ2-7	.
CSVNRGSGETQYF	TRBV29-1	TRBJ2-5	.
CASSYGGQPYEQYF	TRBV5-4	TRBJ2-7	few
CASTDRFFSGNTIYF	TRBV19	TRBJ1-3	.
CASSQPRGFEQYF	TRBV4-1	TRBJ2-7	.